This TCR beta chain is from a study of control samples from healthy donors and cancer patients. V lost 3 bases, J lost 6 bases, and 4 bases stayed unmatched. The CDR3 has 14 amino acids. Germline lookup yields CDR1 MNHNS and CDR2 SASEGT. Clones were read by immunoSEQ multiplex PCR, and TCRdb kept only the in-frame ones, dropping some. The data hold approximately 89,000 clones, with 85% observed a single time. This chain connects TRBV6-1 to TRBJ2-1; 8 bases are shared with TRBD1. The origin of this receptor is a woman aged 40 to 50 in good health. Sequences were obtained from blood. The CDR3 is CASSDTGGRNEQFF. The CDR3 nucleotides read TGTGCCAGCAGTGATACAGGGGGACGCAATGAGCAGTTCTTC.